A single sample is the source of the 9 T cell receptor beta chains below, sequenced in a study of technical replicates of blood from several donors. The data were produced by immunoSEQ multiplex PCR, yet TCRdb's version contains in-frame clones alone and is incomplete. Of about 100,000 clones listed, approximately 94% were seen once; the top ten hold about 0.21%. The sequencing sample was made of T cells isolated from PBMCs. The receptor source for this set is a human donor in good health.

The V call is TRBV18, the J call TRBJ2-7, with TRBD1 matching over 9 bases. V shed 6 bases, J shed 3 bases, and the junction held 9 bases outside the gene matches. The germline V gene encodes CDR1 KGHSH and CDR2 LQKENI. The CDR3 contains 15 residues. CDR3 DNA sequence: TGTGCCAGCTCGCGCACAGGGGGCGACTTCTACGAGCAGTACTTC. Its translation: CASSRTGGDFYEQYF.

The genes are TRBV7-9 and TRBJ1-5; tentatively, D is TRBD1 (5 bases). Trimming left V 5 bases short and J 4 bases short, with 12 bases between. Germline lookup yields CDR1 SEHNR and CDR2 FQNEAQ (reference sequence). The CDR3 spans 14 residues. The CDR3 nucleotides are TGTGCCAGCAGCCCCGGGGGGGGTAATCAGCCCCAGCATTTT. This codes for CASSPGGGNQPQHF.

V and J are TRBV4-1 and TRBJ2-5, with no clear D. The CDR3 spans 13 residues. Germline CDR1 MGHRA, CDR2 YSYEKL. With 1 base removed from V and 5 bases from J, the gap between germline ends came to 8 bases. The CDR3 sequence is CASSQVSQETQYF. The CDR3, as DNA: TGCGCCAGCAGCCAAGTATCCCAGGAGACCCAGTACTTC.

V usage is TRBV28 and J usage is TRBJ2-3; 9 positions match TRBD1. V shed 3 bases and J 5 bases; nucleotides not matched to a gene: 3. Germline CDR1 MDHEN, CDR2 SYDVKM. This CDR3 is built from 14 residues. This chain's CDR3 is CASSFTGGRDTQYF. The DNA for the CDR3 is TGTGCCAGCAGTTTTACAGGGGGCAGAGATACGCAGTATTTT. The complete variable domain, with remaining parts taken from reference TRBV28 and TRBJ2-3, reads DVKVTQSSRYLVKRTGEKVFLECVQDMDHENMFWYRQDPGLGLRLIYFSYDVKMKEKGDIPEGYSVSREKKERFSLILESASTNQTSMYLCASSFTGGRDTQYFGPGTRLTVL.

The V gene is TRBV5-1, the J gene TRBJ2-2; 9 nucleotides match TRBD1. CDR1 is SGHRS and CDR2 is YFSETQ in the germline V gene. This CDR3 comprises 17 residues. V trimming: 0 bases; J trimming: 4 bases; junction bases outside the gene matches: 7. The CDR3 protein is CASSLATGQGGTGELFF. In DNA, the CDR3 is TGCGCCAGCAGCTTGGCTACGGGACAGGGCGGCACCGGGGAGCTGTTTTTT.

This chain joins TRBV19 and TRBJ2-7, with TRBD1 matching 9 bases. CDR3 length: 17 amino acids. Per the germline V gene, CDR1 is LNHDA and CDR2 is SQIVND (reference sequence). Trimming cost V 2 bases and J 3 bases; bases outside gene matches: 11. The CDR3 loop reads CASSISLGQGVFYEQYF. CDR3 DNA sequence: TGTGCCAGTAGTATATCACTGGGACAGGGCGTTTTCTACGAGCAGTACTTC.

V is TRBV11-2 and J is TRBJ1-1, with D possibly TRBD1 on 6 matching bases. V lost 3 bases and J lost 4, with 15 bases in between. Germline CDR1 is SGHAT and CDR2 is FQNNGV. The CDR3 sequence is 15 residues long. CDR3 sequence: CASSFDPQGGTEAFF. CDR3 nucleotide sequence: TGTGCCAGCAGCTTCGATCCACAGGGCGGCACTGAAGCTTTCTTT.

V and J are TRBV10-3 and TRBJ1-2, with a possible D match to TRBD1 (6 bases). Germline V gives CDR1 ENHRY, CDR2 SYGVKD. V lost 5 bases, J lost 7 bases, and 14 bases lay in between. This CDR3 comprises 13 residues. Written as DNA, the CDR3 is TGTGCCATCAGTAATCCAGGACAGTTTGGCTACACCTTC. This codes for CAISNPGQFGYTF.

This clone was observed a handful of times. This CDR3 reads CATNPGMNTEAFF. The CDR3, as DNA: TGTGCCACCAATCCGGGAATGAACACTGAAGCTTTCTTT. The chain links TRBV18 to TRBJ1-1; D is unresolved. Germline V lookup: CDR1 KGHSH, CDR2 LQKENI. The CDR3 is made up of 13 amino acids. The V and J ends lost 10 bases and 0 bases respectively, with 12 bases between them.